Sequencing of this T cell receptor (beta chain) was carried out in a study of preoperative IRX-2 immunotherapy in early breast cancer. Treatment here: preoperative locoregional IRX-2 cytokine immunotherapy. Preoperative locoregional IRX-2 cytokine immunotherapy was tested in the phase Ib source study. The CDR3 covers 14 residues. Trimming removed 2 bases from V and 4 bases from J, with 11 bases in between. Looked up from germline, CDR1 is SSHAT and CDR2 is FNYEAQ (reference sequence). Measured with immunoSEQ multiplex PCR; TCRdb has only the in-frame clones, and not every one. The table lists tens of thousands of clones, roughly four fifths of them singletons.

V is TRBV7-7 and J is TRBJ1-1; D may be TRBD1 (5 bases). The sequenced sample was lymph node tissue, obtained after IRX-2 immunotherapy. The TCR sequence derives from a human donor with breast cancer. The CDR3 nucleotides are TGTGCCAGCAGCTTAACAGGATCGGGCACTGAAGCTTTCTTT. It translates to CASSLTGSGTEAFF.